Below are 21 T cell receptor beta chains sequenced from a single sample in a study of technical replicates of blood from a few donors. The data were produced by immunoSEQ multiplex PCR, yet TCRdb's version contains in-frame clones alone and is incomplete. The repertoire holds 60,000 to 65,000 clones, with approximately 84% as singletons. The specimen was PBMCs. The receptors originated from a human donor in good health. Some clones in this sample may be carry-over from other donors' samples.

There are a few counts of this clone. The chain carries TRBV5-1 and TRBJ1-1; D remains unclear. The germline gives CDR1 SGHRS, CDR2 YFSETQ. Trimming took 4 bases from V and 1 from J, leaving 8 bases between them. The CDR3 has 13 residues. DNA of the CDR3: TGCGCCAGCAGCGTGACAACGAACACTGAAGCTTTCTTT. Its protein is CASSVTTNTEAFF.

The V call is TRBV6-5, the J call TRBJ1-6, with 7 bases that match TRBD1. The CDR3 is made up of 16 amino acids. With V trimmed by 0 bases and J by 8 bases, 7 bases remained unmatched. In germline, CDR1 is MNHEY, CDR2 SVGAGI. The CDR3 DNA follows: TGTGCCAGCAGTTACTCGTTAAGGGGGCTGGATTCACCCCTCCACTTT. Its protein is CASSYSLRGLDSPLHF.

The chain combines TRBV27 with TRBJ2-6, with 8 positions matching TRBD1. Germline CDR1 MNHEY, CDR2 SMNVEV (reference sequence). The CDR3 covers 16 residues. The V segment lost 5 bases and the J segment 3 bases; nucleotides outside the gene matches: 6. CDR3 amino acids: CASSLQGAFGANVLTF. In nucleotides, the CDR3 is TGTGCCAGCAGTCTGCAGGGGGCGTTTGGGGCCAACGTCCTGACTTTC. The variable domain in full, with the rest retrieved from reference TRBV27 and TRBJ2-6, is EAQVTQNPRYLITVTGKKLTVTCSQNMNHEYMSWYRQDPGLGLRQIYYSMNVEVTDKGDVPEGYKVSRKEKRNFPLILESPSPNQTSLYFCASSLQGAFGANVLTFGAGSRLTVL.

This chain joins TRBV4-3 and TRBJ1-5, with TRBD1 as a possible D gene (6 bases). The CDR3 is 12 amino acids. V was trimmed by 9 bases and J by 11 bases, leaving 17 bases between them. In germline, CDR1 is LGHNA, CDR2 YSLEER. CDR3 DNA: TGCGCCAGACGGGACAAGCCCTCGGCCCAGCATTTT. Translated: CARRDKPSAQHF.

The chain recombines TRBV2 with TRBJ2-3, with 10 bases identical to TRBD2. The germline CDR1 and CDR2 sequences are SNHLY and FYNNEI. With 6 bases clipped from V and 5 bases from J, the junction kept 5 bases outside the gene matches. CDR3 length: 14 residues. As DNA, the CDR3 is TGTGCCAGCAGGCCGGGACTAGCGATAGATACGCAGTATTTT. Amino acids: CASRPGLAIDTQYF.

V and J are TRBV5-1 and TRBJ1-2; D is uncertain. V was clipped by 4 bases and J by 2 bases, with 12 bases between them. Germline CDR1 and CDR2: SGHRS and YFSETQ. This CDR3 is built from 14 residues. The CDR3 loop is CASSPGDGNYGYTF. The DNA for the CDR3 is TGCGCCAGCAGCCCCGGAGACGGGAACTATGGCTACACCTTC.

The CDR3 nucleotides read TGTGCCAGTAGTATTTCCGGGACAGGGCGTTCACCCCTCCACTTT. It codes for CASSISGTGRSPLHF. J is TRBJ1-6 and V is TRBV19; 9 bases are a match to TRBD1. Trimming cost V 3 bases and J 9 bases; bases outside gene matches: 6. The germline V gene encodes CDR1 LNHDA and CDR2 SQIVND (reference sequence). CDR3 length: 15 residues.

V usage is TRBV5-1 and J usage is TRBJ2-3; D gene unclear. CDR1 SGHRS and CDR2 YFSETQ come from the germline V gene. CDR3 length: 11 amino acids. Trimming removed 5 bases at V and 3 bases at J, with 4 bases between. The chain's CDR3 is CASRSTDTQYF. CDR3 sequence (DNA): TGCGCCAGCAGATCTACAGATACGCAGTATTTT.

This clone appeared a few times. This chain joins TRBV6-6 and TRBJ1-5, with D perhaps TRBD1 (5 bases). Deletions cut 8 bases from V and 0 bases from J, with 11 bases between. Germline V lookup: CDR1 MNHNY, CDR2 SVGAGI (reference sequence). This CDR3 comprises 14 residues. Here the CDR3 reads CASHSGGSNQPQHF. CDR3 coding DNA: TGTGCCAGCCACTCCGGGGGTAGCAATCAGCCCCAGCATTTT.

V usage is TRBV28 and J usage is TRBJ2-1; a possible D gene is TRBD1 (7 bases). The CDR3 is 14 residues long. V lost 7 bases, J lost 8 bases, and 18 bases lay in between. Germline CDR1 and CDR2: MDHEN and SYDVKM. For the CDR3, the DNA is TGTGCCAGCACCCCAGGGGGGACTTTCGATGAGCAGTTCTTC. As protein: CASTPGGTFDEQFF.

The chain employs TRBV25-1 and TRBJ1-2; TRBD1 matches 7 bases. This CDR3 contains 16 residues. The V gene end was trimmed by 2 bases and the J gene end by 4 bases; junction bases not matched to a gene: 10. Germline V lookup: CDR1 MGHDK, CDR2 SYGVNS. The CDR3 region has the DNA TGTGCCAGCAGTGAACCCGGGACAGCTTCTTTCTATGGCTACACCTTC. Its translation is CASSEPGTASFYGYTF.

This chain joins TRBV6-4 and TRBJ1-4; D remains unclear. Trimming pared 7 bases from V and 0 bases from J, leaving 9 bases between. Germline-derived CDR1 and CDR2 are MRHNA and SNTAGT. The CDR3 consists of 14 residues. CDR3 sequence reads: CASTGIATNEKLFF. In DNA, the CDR3 is TGTGCCAGCACGGGAATTGCAACTAATGAAAAACTGTTTTTT.

This clone was observed once. CDR3 residues: CASSPGVAGISTDTQYF. The CDR3 DNA follows: TGTGCCAGCAGCCCTGGGGTGGCGGGTATTTCCACAGATACGCAGTATTTT. J is TRBJ2-3 and V is TRBV7-9; tentative D call: TRBD2 (5 bases). The CDR3 sequence is 17 residues long. Germline CDR1 SEHNR, CDR2 FQNEAQ (reference sequence). V lost 5 bases and J 2 bases, leaving 20 bases between the germline ends.

V gene TRBV19 combines with J gene TRBJ2-3, with 7 bases fitting TRBD1. Germline V gene sequence: CDR1 LNHDA, CDR2 SQIVND (reference sequence). Trimming at V came to 3 bases and at J to 6 bases, leaving 9 bases not matched to a gene. CDR3 length: 15 amino acids. Here the CDR3 reads CASSIFPPGGDTQYF. The CDR3, as DNA: TGTGCCAGTAGTATCTTTCCCCCAGGGGGTGATACGCAGTATTTT.

This clone was counted a single time. The chain carries TRBV9 and TRBJ2-2; 7 positions match TRBD2. CDR1 and CDR2 (germline): SGDLS, YYNGEE. The CDR3 runs to 13 residues. Trimming removed 6 bases from V and 4 bases from J; junction bases left unmatched: 3. The CDR3 loop reads CASTGRGTGELFF. CDR3 nucleotide sequence: TGTGCCAGCACAGGGAGGGGCACCGGGGAGCTGTTTTTT.

V gene TRBV11-3 combines with J gene TRBJ1-1, with a possible D match to TRBD1 (5 bases). CDR3 length equals 12 residues. V was pared by 5 bases and J by 3 bases, with 7 bases between. CDR1 and CDR2 (germline): SGHNT, YENEEA. CDR3 bases: TGTGCCAGCAGCGGGGGGGACACTGAAGCTTTCTTT. This translates into CASSGGDTEAFF.

This sequence joins TRBV7-2 and TRBJ2-6, with D perhaps TRBD1 (6 bases). Germline V lookup: CDR1 SGHTA, CDR2 FQGNSA. There are 14 residues in the CDR3. V lost 5 bases and J lost 13, with 18 bases in between. In DNA, the CDR3 is TGTGCCAGCAGCCCGCGGACAGCTTTCATGGTCCTGACTTTC. Translation: CASSPRTAFMVLTF.

V gene TRBV7-9 combines with J gene TRBJ2-3, with D possibly TRBD1 on 5 matching bases. Germline CDR1 and CDR2: SEHNR and FQNEAQ (reference sequence). This CDR3 comprises 13 residues. Trimming cost V 3 bases and J 6 bases, with 10 bases left between them. CDR3 in amino acids: CASSFFGADTQYF. As DNA, the CDR3 is TGTGCCAGCAGCTTCTTTGGGGCCGATACGCAGTATTTT.

V usage is TRBV6-5 and J usage is TRBJ1-2; 10 nucleotides agree with TRBD1. The germline V gene encodes CDR1 MNHEY and CDR2 SVGAGI. The V and J ends lost 5 bases and 7 bases, in that order; junction bases with no gene match: 7. The CDR3 has 14 amino acids. In DNA, the CDR3 is TGTGCCAGCAGTCGAGACAGGGGGCAAAGTGGCTACACCTTC. Encoded protein: CASSRDRGQSGYTF.

The chain uses TRBV19 and TRBJ1-1; D possibly corresponds to TRBD1 (6 bases). This CDR3 comprises 14 residues. The V gene's germline CDR1 is LNHDA and CDR2 SQIVND (reference sequence). V lost 6 bases and J 10 bases, leaving 21 bases between the germline ends. CDR3 amino acids: CASSTALQGSGAFF. In DNA, the CDR3 is TGTGCCAGTAGCACTGCATTACAGGGTTCGGGAGCTTTCTTT.

The chain couples TRBV4-1 to TRBJ2-4, with TRBD1 identical over 11 bases. V shed 6 bases, J shed 3 bases, and the junction held 4 bases outside the gene matches. This CDR3 spans 15 amino acids. CDR1 is MGHRA, CDR2 YSYEKL, per germline. The CDR3 bases are TGCGCCAGCAGACCGGGACAGGGGGACAAAAACATTCAGTACTTC. It translates to CASRPGQGDKNIQYF.